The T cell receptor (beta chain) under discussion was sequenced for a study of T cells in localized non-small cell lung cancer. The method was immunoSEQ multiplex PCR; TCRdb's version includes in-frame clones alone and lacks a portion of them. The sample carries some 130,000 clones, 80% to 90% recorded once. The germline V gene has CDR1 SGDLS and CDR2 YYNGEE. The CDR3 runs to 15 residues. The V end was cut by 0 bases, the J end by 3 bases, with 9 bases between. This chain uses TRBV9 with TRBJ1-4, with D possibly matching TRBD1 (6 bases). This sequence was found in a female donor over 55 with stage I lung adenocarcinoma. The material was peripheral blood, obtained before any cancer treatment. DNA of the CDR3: TGTGCCAGCAGCGTAGCGACAGGATCTAATGAAAAACTGTTTTTT. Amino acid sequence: CASSVATGSNEKLFF.